This T cell receptor (beta chain) stems from a study of sequential checkpoint blockade in melanoma. For the study at large: 75 to 95 pretreatment tumor DNA samples were TCRβ immunosequenced. The study, taken as a whole, reports: For nivolumab-first patients, baseline tumor clonality was associated with response.

Documented treatment: randomized to nivolumab then ipilimumab (arm A) or the reverse (arm B). Patients had received no earlier DNA-damaging chemotherapy. This clone was seen many times. Its antigen remains unknown. The V and J ends lost 1 base and 2 bases, in that order; junction bases with no gene match: 3. Germline CDR1 reads SGHNT; CDR2 reads YENEEA. The length of the CDR3 is 16 residues. The protocol was immunoSEQ multiplex PCR, while the TCRdb copy is restricted to in-frame clones and leaves out a portion. The table shows about 3,300 clones, with 24% occurring only once. The source was tumor tissue (inferred from file names), collected from a patient given nivolumab and ipilimumab in sequence. The receptor comes from a human donor with melanoma. V gene TRBV11-3 combines with J gene TRBJ2-1, with 9 bases matching TRBD2. The CDR3 DNA follows: TGTGCCAGCAGCTTAGGGATAGCGGGGGCCTACAATGAGCAGTTCTTC. It encodes CASSLGIAGAYNEQFF.